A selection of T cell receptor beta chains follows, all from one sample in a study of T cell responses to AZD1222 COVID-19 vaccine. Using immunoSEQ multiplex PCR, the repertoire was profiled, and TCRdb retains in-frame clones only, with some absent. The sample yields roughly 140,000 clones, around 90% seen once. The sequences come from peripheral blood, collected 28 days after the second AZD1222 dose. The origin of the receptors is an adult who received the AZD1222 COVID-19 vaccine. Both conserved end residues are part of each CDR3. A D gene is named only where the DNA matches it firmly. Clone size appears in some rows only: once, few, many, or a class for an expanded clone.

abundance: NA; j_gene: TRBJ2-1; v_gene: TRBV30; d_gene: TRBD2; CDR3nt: TGTGCCTGGAGCCGGGGGGACAATGAGCAGTTCTTC; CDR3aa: CAWSRGDNEQFF
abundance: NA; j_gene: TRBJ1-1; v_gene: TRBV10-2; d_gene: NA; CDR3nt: TGCGCCAGCAGTGACTTTAGGGGCGCGATGAACACTGAAGCTTTCTTT; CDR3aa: CASSDFRGAMNTEAFF
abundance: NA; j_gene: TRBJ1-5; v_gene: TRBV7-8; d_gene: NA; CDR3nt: TGTGCCAGCAGTCTAGGGTCAAATAGCAATCAGCCCCAGCATTTT; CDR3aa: CASSLGSNSNQPQHF
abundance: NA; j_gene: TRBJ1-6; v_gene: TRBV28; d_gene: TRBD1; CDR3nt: TGTGCCAGCAGTCCCCCGACAGGGTTGGGTTCACCCCTCCACTTT; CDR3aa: CASSPPTGLGSPLHF
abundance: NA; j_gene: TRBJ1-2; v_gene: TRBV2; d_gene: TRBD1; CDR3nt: TGTGCCAGCAGTTGGGACAGGGGGAACTATGGCTACACCTTC; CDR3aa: CASSWDRGNYGYTF
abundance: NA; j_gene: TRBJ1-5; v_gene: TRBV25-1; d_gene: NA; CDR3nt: TGTGCCAGCAGTGAAATCGGGGGAGGCAATCAGCCCCAGCATTTT; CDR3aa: CASSEIGGGNQPQHF
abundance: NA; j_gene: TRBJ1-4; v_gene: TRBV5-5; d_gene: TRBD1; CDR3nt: TGTGCCAGCAGCCTCGACAGGGGGTATGAAAAACTGTTTTTT; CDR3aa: CASSLDRGYEKLFF
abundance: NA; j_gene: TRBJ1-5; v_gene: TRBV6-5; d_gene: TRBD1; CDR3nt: TGTGCCAGCTCAATTGGACAGGGGCTTAATCAGCCCCAGCATTTT; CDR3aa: CASSIGQGLNQPQHF
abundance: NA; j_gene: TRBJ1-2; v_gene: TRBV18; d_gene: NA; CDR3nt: TGTGCCAGCTCACGAGCCGGGACCACACGCCTCTATGGCTACACCTTC; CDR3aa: CASSRAGTTRLYGYTF
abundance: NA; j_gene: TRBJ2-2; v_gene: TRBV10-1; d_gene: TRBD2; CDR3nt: TGCGCCAGCAGTGAGTCGGGGACTAGCGTTCGAGGGGAGCTGTTTTTT; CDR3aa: CASSESGTSVRGELFF
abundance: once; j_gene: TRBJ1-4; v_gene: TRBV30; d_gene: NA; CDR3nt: TGTGCCTGGAACCAGGGAGGGGAAAAACTGTTTTTT; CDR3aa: CAWNQGGEKLFF
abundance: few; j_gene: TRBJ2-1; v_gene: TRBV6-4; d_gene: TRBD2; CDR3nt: TGTGCCAGCAGTGACCTTAGCGGGAGATCTGTAGATGAGCAGTTCTTC; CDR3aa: CASSDLSGRSVDEQFF
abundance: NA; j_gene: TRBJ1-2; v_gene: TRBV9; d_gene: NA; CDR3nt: TGTGCCAGCAGCACCCGGGACGGCTCCTATGGCTACACCTTC; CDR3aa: CASSTRDGSYGYTF
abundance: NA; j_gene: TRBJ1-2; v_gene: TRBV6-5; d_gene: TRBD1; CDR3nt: TGTGCCAGCAGCCCCAGGGGGTTAATCGGCTACACCTTC; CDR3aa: CASSPRGLIGYTF
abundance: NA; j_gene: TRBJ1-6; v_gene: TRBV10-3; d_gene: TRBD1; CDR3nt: TGTGCCATCAGCCCCGGGACAGATCGCTCACCCCTCCACTTT; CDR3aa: CAISPGTDRSPLHF
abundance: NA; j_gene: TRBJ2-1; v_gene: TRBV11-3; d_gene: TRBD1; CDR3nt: TGTGCCAGCAGCAGGGGACAGGGGATACTCAATGAGCAGTTCTTC; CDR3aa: CASSRGQGILNEQFF
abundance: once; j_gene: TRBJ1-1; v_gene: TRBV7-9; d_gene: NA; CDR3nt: TGTGCCAGCACCCCAACACGGGCAGTCGTTTTGGGCACTGAAGCTTTCTTT; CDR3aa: CASTPTRAVVLGTEAFF
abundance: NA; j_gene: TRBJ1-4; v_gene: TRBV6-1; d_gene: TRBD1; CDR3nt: TGTGCCAGCGGTGCTCCCGGGACAGGGGAAACTAATGAAAAACTGTTTTTT; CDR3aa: CASGAPGTGETNEKLFF
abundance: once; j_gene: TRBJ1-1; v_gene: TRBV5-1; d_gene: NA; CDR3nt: TGCGCCAGCAGCTTGACATTGGAGGGCACTGAAGCTTTCTTT; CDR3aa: CASSLTLEGTEAFF
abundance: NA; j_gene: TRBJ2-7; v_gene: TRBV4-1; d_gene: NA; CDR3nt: TGCGCCAGCAGCCTCCGGACTACCGCCTACGAGCAGTACTTC; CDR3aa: CASSLRTTAYEQYF
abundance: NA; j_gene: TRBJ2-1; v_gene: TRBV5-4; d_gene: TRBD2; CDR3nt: TGTGCCAGCAGCTTGGGACTAGCGGATTACAATGAGCAGTTCTTC; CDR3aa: CASSLGLADYNEQFF
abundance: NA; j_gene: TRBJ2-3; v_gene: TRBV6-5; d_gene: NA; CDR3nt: TGTGCCAGCAGTCAAAGGCGGGGGCTTATAGATACGCAGTATTTT; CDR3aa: CASSQRRGLIDTQYF
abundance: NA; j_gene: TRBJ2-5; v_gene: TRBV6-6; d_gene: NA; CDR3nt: TGTGCCAGCAGTTACTCCCGGGAGACCCAGTACTTC; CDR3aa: CASSYSRETQYF
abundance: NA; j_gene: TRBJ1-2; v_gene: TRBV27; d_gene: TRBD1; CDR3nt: TGTGCCAGCAGTTCCTCGGGACAGTACTATGGCTACACCTTC; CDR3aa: CASSSSGQYYGYTF
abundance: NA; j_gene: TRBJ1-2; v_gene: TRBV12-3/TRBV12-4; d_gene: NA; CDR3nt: TGTGCCAGCAGCCCTGGCAGGGCCTATGGCTACACCTTC; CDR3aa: CASSPGRAYGYTF
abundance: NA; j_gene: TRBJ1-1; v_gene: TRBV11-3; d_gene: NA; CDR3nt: TGTGCCAGCAGCCCCTTTTACGGCACTGAAGCTTTCTTT; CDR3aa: CASSPFYGTEAFF
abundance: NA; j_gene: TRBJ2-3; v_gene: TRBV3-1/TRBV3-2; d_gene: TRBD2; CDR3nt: TGTGCCAGCAGCCAAGTCCTAGCGGTTAAGGATACGCAGTATTTT; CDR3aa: CASSQVLAVKDTQYF